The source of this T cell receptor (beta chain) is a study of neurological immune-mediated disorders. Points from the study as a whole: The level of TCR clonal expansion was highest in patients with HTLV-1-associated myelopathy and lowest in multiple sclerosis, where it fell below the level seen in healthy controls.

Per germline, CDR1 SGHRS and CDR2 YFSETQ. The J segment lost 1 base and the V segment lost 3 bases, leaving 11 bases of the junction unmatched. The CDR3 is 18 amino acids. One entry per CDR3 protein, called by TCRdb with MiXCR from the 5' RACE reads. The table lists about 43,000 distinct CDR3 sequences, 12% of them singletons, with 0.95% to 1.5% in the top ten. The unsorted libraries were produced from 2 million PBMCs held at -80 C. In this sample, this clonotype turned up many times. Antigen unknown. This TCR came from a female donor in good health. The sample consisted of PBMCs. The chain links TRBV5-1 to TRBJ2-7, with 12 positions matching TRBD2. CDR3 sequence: CASSSATWTSGTSYEQYF. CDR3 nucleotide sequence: TGCGCCAGCAGCTCGGCAACATGGACTAGCGGGACATCCTACGAGCAGTACTTC. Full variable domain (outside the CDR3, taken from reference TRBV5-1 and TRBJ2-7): KAGVTQTPRYLIKTRGQQVTLSCSPISGHRSVSWYQQTPGQGLQFLFEYFSETQRNKGNFPGRFSGRQFSNSRSEMNVSTLELGDSALYLCASSSATWTSGTSYEQYFGPGTRLTVT.